These 18 T cell receptor beta chains share one sample of origin, sequenced in a study of CD8 T cells in ankylosing spondylitis. TCRdb re-derived calls from the 5' RACE reads in MiXCR, one entry per CDR3 protein. Altogether tens of thousands of distinct CDR3 sequences are present, over 3.5% being singletons, with the ten largest covering 4% to 4.5%. Material for sequencing was blood, either unsorted or a sorted T cell fraction (not recorded which). These TCRs come from a female donor with ankylosing spondylitis or in good health (not recorded which).

This clonotype qualifies as medium-sized. The CDR3 coding sequence is TGTGCCAGCAGCAGGGGGGAGGGGAACACTGAAGCTTTCTTT. Amino acids: CASSRGEGNTEAFF. J is TRBJ1-1 and V is TRBV9; a possible D gene is TRBD1 (6 bases). Per the germline V gene, CDR1 is SGDLS and CDR2 is YYNGEE. This CDR3 spans 14 amino acids. V was pared by 4 bases and J by 1 base, with 11 bases between.

The CDR3 protein is CASSVAAGGNTDTQYF. In DNA, the CDR3 is TGTGCCAGCAGCGTAGCGGCGGGGGGAAACACAGATACGCAGTATTTT. The chain uses TRBV9 and TRBJ2-3, with 8 bases matching TRBD2. Germline V gene lookup returns CDR1 SGDLS and CDR2 YYNGEE. After removal of 0 bases from V and 2 bases from J, the junction contained 5 bases not matched to a gene. This CDR3 has 16 residues.

This clonotype was counted at least ten times. This chain uses TRBV9 with TRBJ2-7, with D maybe TRBD2 (6 bases). Trimming removed 4 bases at V and 5 bases at J, with 13 bases between. CDR3 size: 13 residues. Germline CDR1 is SGDLS and CDR2 is YYNGEE. The CDR3 spells CASSPYGGNEQYF. CDR3 DNA sequence: TGTGCCAGCAGCCCCTACGGGGGTAACGAGCAGTACTTC. Filled out from reference TRBV9 and TRBJ2-7, the complete variable domain reads DSGVTQTPKHLITATGQRVTLRCSPRSGDLSVYWYQQSLDQGLQFLIQYYNGEERAKGNILERFSAQQFPDLHSELNLSSLELGDSALYFCASSPYGGNEQYFGPGTRLTVT.

This clonotype was found many times. The chain uses TRBV9 and TRBJ1-1; 7 positions agree with TRBD1. Trimming cost V 3 bases and J 4 bases; bases outside gene matches: 6. The CDR3 has 14 amino acids. Germline V CDR1 and CDR2: SGDLS, YYNGEE. The DNA for the CDR3 is TGTGCCAGCAGCGCCGGGACAGCCCTCACTGAAGCTTTCTTT. Amino acids: CASSAGTALTEAFF.

By proportion, this clonotype is medium-sized (0.01 to 0.1%). This chain connects TRBV9 to TRBJ2-2; TRBD2 matches 11 bases. CDR3 length equals 17 residues. Germline V gene lookup returns CDR1 SGDLS and CDR2 YYNGEE. With V trimmed by 1 base and J by 1 base, 3 bases remained unmatched. The CDR3 is CASSVLAGGVNTGELFF. The CDR3 nucleotides read TGTGCCAGCAGCGTACTAGCGGGGGGAGTGAACACCGGGGAGCTGTTTTTT.

At least ten counts were recorded for this clonotype. The CDR3 bases are TGTGCCAGCAGCGTAGATGGGGGGTTGTACAATGAGCAGTTCTTC. As protein: CASSVDGGLYNEQFF. The rearrangement links TRBV9 to TRBJ2-1, with D tentatively TRBD2 (6 bases). CDR1 and CDR2 from the germline V gene are SGDLS and YYNGEE. V lost 0 bases to trimming and J lost 4 bases, with 11 bases between them. This CDR3 has 15 amino acids.

This clonotype has at least ten counts. This rearrangement joins TRBV9 to TRBJ2-7; 14 nucleotides match TRBD2. The germline V gene encodes CDR1 SGDLS and CDR2 YYNGEE. The CDR3 has 16 amino acids. Trimming cost V 4 bases and J 2 bases; bases outside gene matches: 5. CDR3 sequence: CASSRTSGGQTYEQYF. CDR3 nucleotides: TGTGCCAGCAGCCGGACTAGCGGGGGGCAAACCTACGAGCAGTACTTC.

This clonotype was detected many times. The V call is TRBV9, the J call TRBJ2-2; D unresolved. V was cut by 1 base and J by 0 bases, with 10 bases left in between. The CDR3 loop spans 16 amino acids. Germline V lookup: CDR1 SGDLS, CDR2 YYNGEE. The CDR3 region is CASSVLPDPNTGELFF. CDR3 sequence (DNA): TGTGCCAGCAGCGTACTCCCGGACCCGAACACCGGGGAGCTGTTTTTT.

The genes are TRBV21-1 and TRBJ1-5. TRBV21-1 is given as a pseudogene. The length of the CDR3 is 17 residues. This CDR3 is CASSKKSRHRSNQPQHF. The CDR3 DNA follows: TGTGCCAGCAGCAAGAAGTCCCGCCACCGTAGCAATCAGCCCCAGCATTTT.

This clonotype was found many times. The chain couples TRBV9 to TRBJ2-5; D remains ambiguous. This CDR3 comprises 12 residues. Trimming removed 3 bases at V and 0 bases at J, with 3 bases between. The germline CDR1 and CDR2 sequences are SGDLS and YYNGEE. CDR3 DNA: TGTGCCAGCAGCGCCGACCAAGAGACCCAGTACTTC. Amino acids: CASSADQETQYF.

This clonotype has ten or more counts. V usage is TRBV9 and J usage is TRBJ2-1, with TRBD2 identical over 7 bases. Germline-derived CDR1 and CDR2 are SGDLS and YYNGEE. V lost 2 bases and J lost 2; bases outside the gene matches: 4. CDR3 length: 15 residues. The CDR3 bases are TGTGCCAGCAGCGTCGTCGGGGGGACCTACAATGAGCAGTTCTTC. Its translation is CASSVVGGTYNEQFF.

The chain recombines TRBV9 with TRBJ2-6; possibly TRBD1 for D (6 bases). The CDR3 is 15 amino acids. Germline V gene data show CDR1 as SGDLS and CDR2 as YYNGEE. Trimming took off 6 bases at V and 4 bases at J, with 14 bases between the two ends. The CDR3 protein is CASTVGALGANVLTF. The DNA for the CDR3 is TGTGCCAGCACCGTGGGGGCGCTCGGGGCCAACGTCCTGACTTTC.

This clonotype was found many times. CDR3 sequence: CASSAGKGRGELNGYTF. CDR3 bases: TGTGCCAGCAGCGCTGGGAAAGGGAGGGGGGAATTGAATGGCTACACCTTC. The chain couples TRBV9 to TRBJ1-2; tentatively, D is TRBD1 (6 bases). The CDR3 has 17 amino acids. V gave up 3 bases and J gave up 6 bases, with 24 bases separating them. Germline V gives CDR1 SGDLS, CDR2 YYNGEE.

At least ten counts were recorded for this clonotype. The chain employs TRBV9 and TRBJ2-1, with 9 bases matching TRBD2. V shed 4 bases and J 8 bases; nucleotides not matched to a gene: 7. Germline values: CDR1 SGDLS, CDR2 YYNGEE. There are 14 residues in the CDR3. DNA for the CDR3: TGTGCCAGCAGCAGAGCGGGGGGCCGCGATGAGCAGTTCTTC. Amino acid sequence: CASSRAGGRDEQFF.

This clonotype occurred a few times. A clone one base away is much larger, so this may be a read error. The chain employs TRBV9 and TRBJ2-3; no definite D call. Germline values: CDR1 SGDLS, CDR2 YYNGEE. V gave up 4 bases and J gave up 1 base, with 4 bases separating them. The CDR3 sequence is 12 residues long. CDR3 region: CASSLRTDTQYF. In nucleotides, the CDR3 is TGTGCCAGCAGCCTTCGCACAGATACGCAGTATTTT.

There are many counts of this clonotype. For the CDR3, the DNA is TGTGCCAGCAGCGTAGAGTCCGGGGGAAATGAGCAGTTCTTC. Protein: CASSVESGGNEQFF. The J gene is TRBJ2-1, the V gene TRBV9, with D possibly matching TRBD2 (6 bases). The V end lost 0 bases, the J end lost 7 bases, and 11 bases lay between the germline ends. The CDR3 has 14 amino acids. Per germline, CDR1 SGDLS and CDR2 YYNGEE.

This clonotype has a count of ten or more. The rearrangement joins TRBV9 to TRBJ1-1; D is undetermined. This CDR3 spans 15 amino acids. From germline, CDR1 is SGDLS and CDR2 YYNGEE. V lost 3 bases and J lost 4, with 16 bases in between. The CDR3 spells CASSASRTLGTEAFF. The CDR3 nucleotides are TGTGCCAGCAGCGCCTCAAGGACCCTGGGCACTGAAGCTTTCTTT.

This clonotype was counted many times. This sequence joins TRBV9 and TRBJ2-1; D remains ambiguous. Trimming removed 0 bases from V and 8 bases from J, with 6 bases in between. CDR3 length: 12 residues. Germline V CDR1 and CDR2: SGDLS, YYNGEE. The CDR3 loop is CASSVGVDEQFF. CDR3 DNA sequence: TGTGCCAGCAGCGTAGGGGTAGATGAGCAGTTCTTC.